The entry below describes one T cell receptor beta chain. Its antigen has not been determined. Base qualities were left out, and no much larger clone turns up one base away. The data were taken from a study of CD8 T cells in Susac syndrome (dated by TCRdb to about 2019). For the wider study: Of the Susac syndrome patients who were sequenced, eight or nine were in clinical remission while 5 or 6 had clinically active disease. At the time of blood withdrawal, Susac syndrome patients were either therapy-naive, taking corticosteroids (with some also receiving IVIg), or on IVIg alone. Repertoire sequencing was used to test whether CD8+ T cell activation and differentiation in Susac syndrome was antigen driven. Paper-wide results and their limitations: In patients with Susac syndrome, the CD4+ T cell repertoire showed no detectable clonal expansion. The study acknowledged that relatively few individuals were included in the TCR sequencing and HLA analysis.

The CDR3 contains 13 residues, cysteine and phenylalanine counted. Only the CDR3 DNA stays, 39 bases, in frame from base 1. The germline V gene (reference sequence) sets CDR1 to GTSNPN and CDR2 to SVGIG. V gives up 1 base and J gives up 0 bases, and the segment between their germline ends measures 4 bases. RNA was extracted using the RNeasy kit, and about 0.5 to 1 microgram was reverse transcribed with random hexamers. The immunoSEQ multiplex PCR assay, covering 54 Vbeta and 13 Jbeta segments, was used to amplify TCR beta CDR3 regions. PCR amplification bias was corrected using a synthetic template baseline for primer optimization and computational correction. As for how the authors treated the data: Reads were annotated to V, D and J genes per IMGT and analyzed with immunoSEQ Analyzer, keeping only productive sequences. Clonality was computed as one minus Shannon entropy normalized by log2 of the number of productive unique sequences. Public and private clones were assessed among the 100 most prevalent clones of each patient and control. Clones were defined as Susac-specific when absent from the healthy and MS cohorts, from approximately 1,100 published viral clones and from other ImmuneACCESS disease sequences. Through fastp at Q25 and MiXCR, TCRdb rebuilt clones from the public reads, retaining in-frame beta chains. Rows with a matching CDR3 protein are joined into one entry that keeps the most common DNA and genes. The V and J calls here are based on TCRdb, not the publication. In all, the sample holds 150,000 or so distinct CDR3 sequences, and more than 85% of those were seen once. The ten largest clones take up 0.13% to 0.15% of the sample.

High-throughput TCR beta sequencing profiled peripheral blood CD8+ and CD4+ T cells from healthy donors, Susac syndrome patients and multiple sclerosis patients. The Susac syndrome patients fulfilled recently defined diagnostic criteria for either definite or probable disease. CD8+ TEMRA cells were enriched by FACS, while bulk CD8+ and CD4+ T cells were purified by magnetic negative isolation. Blood was drawn into EDTA tubes, processed within 24 hours, and PBMCs were isolated by density gradient centrifugation. PBMCs intended for TCR sequencing were cryopreserved in liquid nitrogen and were subsequently thawed in a 37 degrees C water bath. The sorted or isolated CD4+, CD8+ and CD8+ TEMRA cells had a purity of 90% or higher.

The sample was CD4+ T cells from PBMCs. The rearranged segments are TRBV30 and TRBJ1-5; the D gene remains uncertain. This receptor was obtained from a human donor with Susac syndrome. The CDR3 sequence is CAWSARSNQPQHF. The DNA sequence is TGTGCCTGGAGTGCGCGTAGCAATCAGCCCCAGCATTTT.